What follows are 13 T cell receptor beta chains derived from one specimen sequenced in a study of neurological immune-mediated disorders. TCRdb used MiXCR to reprocess the 5' RACE reads, holding one entry per CDR3 protein. The repertoire has about 15,000 distinct CDR3 sequences, 3% to 4.5% of them found once; the top ten carry around 20%. The specimen sequenced was CD8+ T cells from blood. The receptors were gathered from a woman between 40 and 50 years old in good health.

Ten or more counts support this clonotype. The J gene is TRBJ1-5, the V gene TRBV20-1; TRBD1 is a possible D gene (5 bases). V was pared by 1 base and J by 0 bases, with 13 bases between. The length of the CDR3 is 16 residues. Germline V lookup: CDR1 DFQATT, CDR2 SNEGSKA (reference sequence). This CDR3 is CSARGFGQGSNQPQHF. The CDR3 bases are TGCAGTGCTAGAGGTTTTGGGCAGGGTAGCAATCAGCCCCAGCATTTT.

This clonotype was counted at least ten times. The V and J genes are TRBV7-9 and TRBJ2-7; the match to TRBD1 covers 7 bases. The CDR3 length is 16 residues. Germline values: CDR1 SEHNR, CDR2 FQNEAQ (reference sequence). V trimming: 1 base; J trimming: 5 bases; junction bases outside the gene matches: 11. CDR3 protein: CASSLERRQGSHEQYF. DNA for the CDR3: TGTGCCAGCAGCTTAGAGAGAAGACAGGGATCCCACGAGCAGTACTTC.

This clonotype was recorded many times. This chain links TRBV5-8 with TRBJ1-5, with a possible D match to TRBD1 (5 bases). CDR1 is SGHTS, CDR2 YDEGEE, per germline. This CDR3 is built from 14 residues. The ends were cut back, 6 bases at V and 4 bases at J, with 14 bases in the middle. The CDR3 sequence is CASTPRGRNQPQHF. CDR3 sequence (DNA): TGTGCCAGCACACCTAGGGGACGAAATCAGCCCCAGCATTTT.

This clonotype has ten or more counts. The chain employs TRBV29-1 and TRBJ2-7; a weak D match, TRBD1 (6 bases). V gave up 5 bases and J gave up 5 bases, with 16 bases separating them. This CDR3 is built from 13 residues. Germline lookup yields CDR1 SQVTM and CDR2 ANQGSEA. CDR3 loop: CSVTPKGVHEQYF. In DNA form, the CDR3 reads TGCAGCGTTACCCCCAAGGGGGTTCACGAGCAGTACTTC.

Many counts were recorded for this clonotype. The chain couples TRBV7-9 to TRBJ2-1, with D possibly being TRBD2 (5 bases). The V gene lost 3 bases and the J gene lost 7 bases, with 10 bases spanning the gap. Germline V gives CDR1 SEHNR, CDR2 FQNEAQ (reference sequence). The CDR3 is 13 residues long. The chain's CDR3 is CASSFRGLNEQFF. The CDR3 DNA sequence: TGTGCCAGCAGCTTCCGGGGTTTAAATGAGCAGTTCTTC.

In its sample, this clonotype was seen many times. The chain links TRBV14 to TRBJ1-1, with D possibly matching TRBD1 (5 bases). Trimming removed 1 base at V and 4 bases at J, with 16 bases between. CDR3 length: 16 amino acids. Germline-derived CDR1 and CDR2 are SGHDN and FVKESK. The CDR3 spells CASSQVGAGYVTEAFF. The CDR3 bases are TGTGCCAGCAGCCAAGTAGGGGCGGGGTATGTCACTGAAGCTTTCTTT. Looking up the rest from reference TRBV14 and TRBJ1-1 gives the full variable domain: EAGVTQFPSHSVIEKGQTVTLRCDPISGHDNLYWYRRVMGKEIKFLLHFVKESKQDESGMPNNRFLAERTGGTYSTLKVQPAELEDSGVYFCASSQVGAGYVTEAFFGQGTRLTVV.

By sample fraction, this clonotype is medium-sized. The chain carries TRBV9 and TRBJ2-5; 11 bases are a match to TRBD1. This CDR3 comprises 15 residues. CDR1 and CDR2 from the germline V gene are SGDLS and YYNGEE. V shed 3 bases and J 4 bases; nucleotides not matched to a gene: 5. The CDR3 loop is CASSAGTGGGETQYF. The DNA of the CDR3 is TGTGCCAGCAGCGCCGGGACAGGGGGAGGAGAGACCCAGTACTTC. Together with reference TRBV9 and TRBJ2-5, the CDR3 gives the full variable domain: DSGVTQTPKHLITATGQRVTLRCSPRSGDLSVYWYQQSLDQGLQFLIQYYNGEERAKGNILERFSAQQFPDLHSELNLSSLELGDSALYFCASSAGTGGGETQYFGPGTRLLVL.

This clonotype was picked up many times. This rearrangement joins TRBV7-9 to TRBJ2-7; unclear D gene. The CDR3 spans 14 residues. Trimming took 6 bases from V and 3 from J, leaving 15 bases between them. Per the germline V gene, CDR1 is SEHNR and CDR2 is FQNEAQ (reference sequence). Here the CDR3 reads CASSFPGLYYEQYF. DNA for the CDR3: TGTGCCAGCAGTTTCCCGGGCCTCTACTACGAGCAGTACTTC. Variable domain in full (rest from reference TRBV7-9 and TRBJ2-7): DTGVSQNPRHKITKRGQNVTFRCDPISEHNRLYWYRQTLGQGPEFLTYFQNEAQLEKSRLLSDRFSAERPKGSFSTLEIQRTEQGDSAMYLCASSFPGLYYEQYFGPGTRLTVT.

Points on this clonotype: Being one base from a much bigger clone, this may be a read error. The V and J genes are TRBV10-2 and TRBJ1-1, with TRBD1 matching over 7 bases. The CDR3 is made up of 13 amino acids. Trimming cost V 0 bases and J 8 bases; bases outside gene matches: 3. Germline CDR1 and CDR2: WSHSY and SAAADI. The CDR3 bases are TGCGCCAGCAGTGAGTCATCGACAGGGGAAGCTTTCTTT. This codes for CASSESSTGEAFF.

This clonotype has ten or more counts. V gene TRBV27 combines with J gene TRBJ1-1, with unresolved D. V was clipped by 2 bases and J by 4 bases, with 8 bases between them. Germline V gene sequence: CDR1 MNHEY, CDR2 SMNVEV (reference sequence). CDR3 length: 13 residues. The CDR3 sequence: CASSLVKGTEAFF. CDR3 nucleotides: TGTGCCAGCAGTTTAGTTAAGGGCACTGAAGCTTTCTTT.

This clonotype showed up many times. The chain is built from TRBV5-1 and TRBJ1-1, with D possibly being TRBD1 (5 bases). V was pared by 5 bases and J by 5 bases, with 13 bases between. The CDR3 is 13 residues long. Germline V gene lookup returns CDR1 SGHRS and CDR2 YFSETQ. CDR3 bases: TGCGCCAGCAGTTCAGGGAGAGAGACTGAAGCTTTCTTT. Translating gives CASSSGRETEAFF.

This clonotype was recorded at least ten times. The chain employs TRBV29-1 and TRBJ2-3; no reliable D call. V lost 6 bases, J lost 4 bases, and 14 bases lay in between. CDR1 and CDR2 from the germline V gene are SQVTM and ANQGSEA. The CDR3 loop spans 13 amino acids. CDR3 residues: CSVDLTVADTQYF. The CDR3 nucleotides read TGCAGCGTGGACCTAACAGTGGCAGATACGCAGTATTTT.

This clonotype was observed many times. This chain connects TRBV27 to TRBJ1-2; D uncertain. The CDR3 contains 15 residues. Trimming shortened V by 0 bases and J by 2 bases, and 10 bases separated the two germline ends. The germline V gene encodes CDR1 MNHEY and CDR2 SMNVEV (reference sequence). The CDR3 coding sequence is TGTGCCAGCAGTTTATCATATACGGGCAACTATGGCTACACCTTC. This sequence encodes CASSLSYTGNYGYTF.